The 30 T cell receptor beta chains below all came from one sample that was sequenced in a study of blood T cell repertoires in COVID-19. TCRdb's copy holds only in-frame clones and misses some; the assay was immunoSEQ multiplex PCR. The sample yields just under 150,000 clones, over 70% seen once. The sample was peripheral blood. These receptors were collected from a man aged 50 to 59 who had recovered from COVID-19.

As DNA, the CDR3 is TGTGCCAGCAGCCCCTCAGGGACAGGGGGCGCGGGGTTAACCGGGGAGCTGTTTTTT. Translating it yields CASSPSGTGGAGLTGELFF. The V and J genes are TRBV3-1 (or the pseudogene TRBV3-2) and TRBJ2-2; 12 positions agree with TRBD1. The CDR3 extends over 19 amino acids. The J segment lost 5 bases and the V segment lost 4 bases, leaving 14 bases of the junction unmatched. Germline values: CDR1 LGHDT, CDR2 YNNKEL (reference sequence).

The sample holds one count of this clone. V usage is TRBV6-5 and J usage is TRBJ1-5, with 7 bases lining up with TRBD1. The CDR3 contains 13 residues. The ends lost 5 bases at V and 6 bases at J; junction bases unmatched: 4. Per the germline V gene, CDR1 is MNHEY and CDR2 is SVGAGI. The CDR3 region has the DNA TGTGCCAGCAGTCGGGACAGTGGTCAGCCCCAGCATTTT. Its translation is CASSRDSGQPQHF.

This rearrangement joins TRBV6-5 to TRBJ1-1, with TRBD1 matching over 9 bases. CDR3 length equals 14 residues. Germline V lookup: CDR1 MNHEY, CDR2 SVGAGI. V shed 6 bases, J shed 3 bases, and the junction held 5 bases outside the gene matches. CDR3 sequence (DNA): TGTGCCAGCAGGGACAGGGGCCGGGACACTGAAGCTTTCTTT. It yields the protein CASRDRGRDTEAFF.

The CDR3 DNA reads as TGTGCCAGCTCGCGAACACAGGGGGCGCGAAGTGAGCAGTTCTTC. Translated, it gives CASSRTQGARSEQFF. The rearrangement uses TRBV18 and TRBJ2-1, with TRBD1 matching 9 bases. Germline assignment: CDR1 KGHSH and CDR2 LQKENI. The junction had 12 bases not matched to a gene; V was cut back by 6 bases and J by 9 bases. The CDR3 has 15 amino acids.

The J gene is TRBJ2-5, the V gene TRBV5-1; D perhaps matches TRBD2 (5 bases). CDR3 length: 14 amino acids. V lost 5 bases and J lost 5, with 16 bases in between. Germline CDR1 and CDR2: SGHRS and YFSETQ. CDR3 sequence (DNA): TGCGCCAGCAGGGGCGAGGGTGGCTGGGAGACCCAGTACTTC. Its translation is CASRGEGGWETQYF.

As to this clone: The junction departs from the called germline gene at one end, perhaps through a read error. The rearrangement uses TRBV6-1 and TRBJ2-3; 7 bases line up with TRBD1. This CDR3 is built from 12 residues. The V gene's germline CDR1 is MNHNS and CDR2 SASEGT. The CDR3 region has the DNA TGTGCCAGCAGTGAAATCCGGGACAGAGTAACTTTT. Protein product: CASSEIRDRVTF.

The CDR3 DNA reads as TGCGCCAGCAGCCGTGACCCTACTACGGAAGAGCAGTACTTC. It encodes CASSRDPTTEEQYF. The chain employs TRBV5-1 and TRBJ2-7; no clear D gene. The germline V and J ends were trimmed by 4 bases and 7 bases, with 18 bases remaining between them. The CDR3 extends over 14 amino acids. Germline CDR1 reads SGHRS; CDR2 reads YFSETQ.

The rearrangement links TRBV6-5 to TRBJ1-2; perhaps TRBD1 as D (6 bases). The CDR3 contains 13 residues. CDR1 and CDR2 (germline): MNHEY, SVGAGI. Trimming removed 4 bases from V and 2 bases from J, with 8 bases in between. CDR3 in amino acids: CASSFGQNYGYTF. In DNA, the CDR3 is TGTGCCAGCAGTTTCGGACAGAACTATGGCTACACCTTC.

The chain combines TRBV13 with TRBJ2-1; the match to TRBD2 covers 16 bases. From germline, CDR1 is PRHDT and CDR2 FYEKMQ (reference sequence). CDR3 length: 18 amino acids. Trimming cost V 5 bases and J 4 bases; bases outside gene matches: 8. The CDR3 sequence is CASSRGLAGGPRYNEQFF. The CDR3 DNA is TGTGCCAGCAGCCGGGGACTAGCGGGGGGGCCTCGATACAATGAGCAGTTCTTC.

The chain links TRBV19 to TRBJ1-5; TRBD1 aligns across 10 bases. Germline V gene lookup returns CDR1 LNHDA and CDR2 SQIVND (reference sequence). V shed 8 bases and J 1 base; nucleotides not matched to a gene: 8. The CDR3 covers 16 residues. CDR3 region: CASARQGASSNQPQHF. CDR3 DNA sequence: TGTGCCAGTGCCCGACAGGGGGCCTCGAGCAATCAGCCCCAGCATTTT.

The count of this clone is one. This chain links TRBV5-5 with TRBJ2-1, with 7 bases lining up with TRBD2. The CDR3 loop spans 17 amino acids. J was trimmed by 9 bases and V by 0 bases; bases with no gene match: 15. Germline assignment: CDR1 SGHKS and CDR2 YYEKEE (reference sequence). In DNA, the CDR3 is TGTGCCAGCAGCTTGGTTCCAGCTAGCGGTAGAACTACTGAGCAGTTCTTC. As protein: CASSLVPASGRTTEQFF.

The chain couples TRBV6-1 to TRBJ1-5, with 10 nucleotides matching TRBD1. The germline CDR1 and CDR2 sequences are MNHNS and SASEGT. Losses at the gene ends were 4 bases for V and 4 bases for J; bases not matched to a gene: 7. The CDR3 is 16 residues long. CDR3 sequence: CASSAGTGEANQPQHF. The CDR3 DNA sequence: TGTGCCAGCAGTGCCGGGACAGGGGAGGCGAATCAGCCCCAGCATTTT.

The chain's CDR3 is CASSYTGGAEAFF. Written as DNA, the CDR3 is TGTGCCAGCAGCTACACAGGGGGAGCTGAAGCTTTCTTT. The rearrangement joins TRBV5-4 to TRBJ1-1; 8 bases are a match to TRBD1. This CDR3 is built from 13 residues. From germline, CDR1 is SGHNT and CDR2 YYREEE (reference sequence). After removal of 3 bases from V and 6 bases from J, the junction contained 4 bases not matched to a gene.

V gene TRBV6-5 combines with J gene TRBJ1-2; TRBD1 matches 7 bases. The trim removed 6 bases at V and 3 bases at J, leaving 7 bases unmatched. CDR1 is MNHEY, CDR2 SVGAGI, per germline. The CDR3 contains 14 residues. Written as DNA, the CDR3 is TGTGCCAGCAGCCGCCAGGGGGTCCACTATGGCTACACCTTC. This gives the protein CASSRQGVHYGYTF.

This chain joins TRBV15 and TRBJ1-3, with D unresolved. Germline lookup yields CDR1 LNHNV and CDR2 YYDKDF (reference sequence). The CDR3 runs 15 residues. Trimming took 9 bases from V and 0 from J, leaving 15 bases between them. CDR3 bases: TGTGCCACAAGAAGTCAGGTTGTCTCTGGAAACACCATATATTTT. Translation: CATRSQVVSGNTIYF.

This clone was observed once. The chain couples TRBV18 to TRBJ1-1; 7 bases are shared with TRBD1. Unmatched junction bases numbered 10, after V lost 5 bases and J lost 7 bases. The length of the CDR3 is 14 residues. Germline V CDR1 and CDR2: KGHSH, LQKENI. CDR3 protein: CASSVGTDTLEAFF. The CDR3 DNA follows: TGTGCCAGCTCAGTGGGGACAGACACTCTTGAAGCTTTCTTT. Together with reference TRBV18 and TRBJ1-1, the CDR3 gives the full variable domain: NAGVMQNPRHLVRRRGQEARLRCSPMKGHSHVYWYRQLPEEGLKFMVYLQKENIIDESGMPKERFSAEFPKEGPSILRIQQVVRGDSAAYFCASSVGTDTLEAFFGQGTRLTVV.

This clone was detected only a few times. The chain combines TRBV4-3 with TRBJ2-7; D unclear. The CDR3 runs to 15 residues. V lost 0 bases to trimming and J lost 7 bases, with 16 bases between them. From germline, CDR1 is LGHNA and CDR2 YSLEER. The CDR3 nucleotides are TGCGCCAGCAGCCAAGATCGTGCCCTACTACGTGAGCAGTACTTC. Translation gives CASSQDRALLREQYF.

This clone appeared once. The chain carries TRBV19 and TRBJ2-7; D perhaps matches TRBD1 (5 bases). Germline V lookup: CDR1 LNHDA, CDR2 SQIVND (reference sequence). The germline V and J ends were trimmed by 2 bases and 0 bases, with 8 bases remaining between them. This CDR3 region has 14 residues. The DNA of the CDR3 is TGTGCCAGTAGTATATCAGACAGCTCCTACGAGCAGTACTTC. This codes for CASSISDSSYEQYF.

The DNA of the CDR3 is TGTGCCAGCAGCCGAGGGACAGGGTGGACCGGGGAGCTGTTTTTT. Translation gives CASSRGTGWTGELFF. The rearrangement uses TRBV5-4 and TRBJ2-2; 9 positions agree with TRBD1. The CDR3 covers 15 residues. The V and J ends lost 4 bases and 5 bases, in that order; junction bases with no gene match: 6. Germline V gives CDR1 SGHNT, CDR2 YYREEE (reference sequence).

Relative to its sample, this clone is medium-sized. The V call is TRBV6-4, the J call TRBJ2-2; D remains unclear. The germline V and J ends were trimmed by 3 bases and 2 bases, with 4 bases remaining between them. CDR1 is MRHNA and CDR2 is SNTAGT in the germline V gene. The CDR3 is 13 amino acids. CDR3 residues: CASSETNTGELFF. CDR3 coding DNA: TGTGCCAGCAGTGAGACAAACACCGGGGAGCTGTTTTTT.

The count of this clone is one. J is TRBJ2-1 and V is TRBV6-5; 12 positions agree with TRBD2. The trim removed 3 bases at V and 4 bases at J, leaving 4 bases unmatched. The CDR3 consists of 16 residues. CDR1 is MNHEY, CDR2 SVGAGI, per germline. CDR3 region: CASSYTSGGQYNEQFF. CDR3 bases: TGTGCCAGCAGTTATACTAGCGGGGGGCAATACAATGAGCAGTTCTTC.

The chain links TRBV5-6 to TRBJ2-7, with D unresolved. CDR3 size: 15 residues. Germline-derived CDR1 and CDR2 are SGHDT and YYEEEE. V was cut by 2 bases and J by 1 base, with 13 bases left in between. Here the CDR3 DNA reads TGTGCCAGCAGCTTACCCCCCCCGCGATCCTACGAGCAGTACTTC. It yields the protein CASSLPPPRSYEQYF.

This chain joins TRBV5-1 and TRBJ1-4, with 7 bases fitting TRBD1. The CDR3 sequence is 16 residues long. The junction had 11 bases not matched to a gene; V was cut back by 1 base and J by 8 bases. CDR1 is SGHRS, CDR2 YFSETQ, per germline. The CDR3 reads CASSLQAQGGSEKLFF. The CDR3 DNA reads TGCGCCAGCAGCTTGCAGGCGCAGGGGGGTTCGGAAAAACTGTTTTTT.

V and J are TRBV30 and TRBJ1-5, with 10 nucleotides matching TRBD1. The trim removed 5 bases at V and 4 bases at J, leaving 5 bases unmatched. The length of the CDR3 is 14 residues. The V gene's germline CDR1 is GTSNPN and CDR2 SVGIG (reference sequence). The CDR3 nucleotides are TGTGCCTGGGGACAGGGGGTCCGAAATCAGCCCCAGCATTTT. It encodes CAWGQGVRNQPQHF.

CDR3 residues: CASSLVLRAGANEQFF. In DNA, the CDR3 is TGTGCCAGCAGCCTAGTCCTAAGAGCGGGGGCTAATGAGCAGTTCTTC. This chain links TRBV7-2 with TRBJ2-1; 8 nucleotides line up with TRBD2. In germline, CDR1 is SGHTA, CDR2 FQGNSA. The CDR3 length is 16 residues. The V segment lost 5 bases and the J segment 7 bases; nucleotides outside the gene matches: 13.

The chain links TRBV7-2 to TRBJ1-2; TRBD1 is a possible D gene (6 bases). Germline-derived CDR1 and CDR2 are SGHTA and FQGNSA. V lost 5 bases and J 5 bases, leaving 15 bases between the germline ends. The CDR3 is made up of 14 amino acids. The CDR3 here is CASSPNGQQYGYTF. In nucleotides, the CDR3 is TGTGCCAGCAGCCCCAATGGACAGCAATATGGCTACACCTTC.

The chain links TRBV9 to TRBJ2-1; 12 bases are shared with TRBD2. After removal of 3 bases from V and 6 bases from J, the junction contained 10 bases not matched to a gene. In germline, CDR1 is SGDLS, CDR2 YYNGEE. The CDR3 length is 17 residues. The CDR3 region has the DNA TGTGCCAGCAGCGCCACTAGCGGGGGGCCTTCGGGCAATGAGCAGTTCTTC. Translation gives CASSATSGGPSGNEQFF.

V usage is TRBV29-1 and J usage is TRBJ1-2; 7 bases line up with TRBD1. CDR3 size: 13 residues. Germline V CDR1 and CDR2: SQVTM, ANQGSEA. Losses at the gene ends were 3 bases for V and 4 bases for J; bases not matched to a gene: 5. The CDR3 coding sequence is TGCAGCGTTGAGTTGGACAGGATCTATGGCTACACCTTC. Translated, it gives CSVELDRIYGYTF.

The rearrangement links TRBV3-1 (or the pseudogene TRBV3-2) to TRBJ2-5; TRBD2 aligns across 7 bases. Unmatched junction bases numbered 12, after V lost 0 bases and J lost 5 bases. The CDR3 sequence is 17 residues long. Per germline, CDR1 LGHDT and CDR2 YNNKEL (reference sequence). The CDR3 spells CASSQDRVSGGTETQYF. The CDR3 DNA sequence: TGTGCCAGCAGCCAAGATCGTGTATCCGGGGGGACGGAGACCCAGTACTTC.

This chain uses TRBV5-1 with TRBJ2-3, with TRBD2 identical over 8 bases. Germline loops: CDR1 SGHRS, CDR2 YFSETQ. Trimming took 4 bases from V and 0 from J; bases not matched to a gene: 4. The CDR3 runs 15 residues. CDR3 sequence (DNA): TGCGCCAGCAGCCCGCGGGGGGATAGCACAGATACGCAGTATTTT. It encodes CASSPRGDSTDTQYF.